Sequencing of this TCR beta chain was carried out in a study of shared clonotypes between healthy human individuals. As handled by the study authors: Junction-only sequences without quality scores were provided by ImmunoSEQ, so filtering was different. Clones were read by immunoSEQ multiplex PCR, and TCRdb kept only the in-frame ones, dropping some. V and J calls and clone size are as listed in that table; D and trimming were resolved from the DNA. The table records about 2.1 million clones, around 93% of them present only once. Naive CD8 cells lacked CD45RO, underwent positive selection for CCR7 and left out terminally differentiated effector memory CD45RA+ cells. Germline CDR1 is MNHEY and CDR2 is SMNVEV (reference sequence). The CDR3 spans 15 residues. V was clipped by 6 bases and J by 3 bases; unmatched bases: 6.

This chain links TRBV27 with TRBJ2-2, with TRBD1 matching over 8 bases. This clonotype was obtained from a man in his late teens or twenties in good health. Some clones in this sample may be carry-over from other donors' samples. The sequenced sample consisted of naive CD8+ T cells from PBMCs. CDR3: CASSPPDRDTGELFF. In nucleotides, the CDR3 is TGTGCCAGCAGCCCACCGGACAGGGACACCGGGGAGCTGTTTTTT.